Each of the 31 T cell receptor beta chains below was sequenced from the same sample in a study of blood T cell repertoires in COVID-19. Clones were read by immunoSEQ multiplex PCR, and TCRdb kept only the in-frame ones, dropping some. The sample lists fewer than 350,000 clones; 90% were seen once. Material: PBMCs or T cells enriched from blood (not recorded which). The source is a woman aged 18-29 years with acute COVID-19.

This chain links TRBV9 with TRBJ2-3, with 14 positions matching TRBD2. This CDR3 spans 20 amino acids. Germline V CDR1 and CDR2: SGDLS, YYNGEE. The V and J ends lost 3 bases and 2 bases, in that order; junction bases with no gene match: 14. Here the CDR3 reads CASSAAGTSGSRGFTDTQYF. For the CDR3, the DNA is TGTGCCAGCAGCGCCGCTGGGACTAGCGGGAGTCGGGGATTCACAGATACGCAGTATTTT. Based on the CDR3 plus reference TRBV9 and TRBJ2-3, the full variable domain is DSGVTQTPKHLITATGQRVTLRCSPRSGDLSVYWYQQSLDQGLQFLIQYYNGEERAKGNILERFSAQQFPDLHSELNLSSLELGDSALYFCASSAAGTSGSRGFTDTQYFGPGTRLTVL.

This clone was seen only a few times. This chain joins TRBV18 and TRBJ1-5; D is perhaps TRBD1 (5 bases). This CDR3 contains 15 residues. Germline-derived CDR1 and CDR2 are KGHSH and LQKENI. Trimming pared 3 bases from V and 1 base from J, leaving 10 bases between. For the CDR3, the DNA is TGTGCCAGCTCACCTTGGGGGGAAAGCAATCAGCCCCAGCATTTT. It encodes CASSPWGESNQPQHF.

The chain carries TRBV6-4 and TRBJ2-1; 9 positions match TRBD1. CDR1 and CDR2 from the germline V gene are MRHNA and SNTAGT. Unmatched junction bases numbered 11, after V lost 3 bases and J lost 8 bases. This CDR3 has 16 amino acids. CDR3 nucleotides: TGTGCCAGCAGTGAGGGGACAGGGACGTCTTACCATGAGCAGTTCTTC. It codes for CASSEGTGTSYHEQFF.

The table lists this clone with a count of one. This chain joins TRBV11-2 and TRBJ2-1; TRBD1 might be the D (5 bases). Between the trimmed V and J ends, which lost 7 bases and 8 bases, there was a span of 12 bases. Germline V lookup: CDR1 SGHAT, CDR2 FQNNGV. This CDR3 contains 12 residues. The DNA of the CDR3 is TGTGCCAGCAAGGGGATAGGCCATGAGCAGTTCTTC. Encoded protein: CASKGIGHEQFF.

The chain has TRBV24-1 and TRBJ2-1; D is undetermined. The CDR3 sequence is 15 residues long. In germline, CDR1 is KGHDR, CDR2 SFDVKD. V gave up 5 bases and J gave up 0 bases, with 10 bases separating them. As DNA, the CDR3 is TGTGCCACCAGTGCCCCTCCTAGCTCCTACAATGAGCAGTTCTTC. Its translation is CATSAPPSSYNEQFF.

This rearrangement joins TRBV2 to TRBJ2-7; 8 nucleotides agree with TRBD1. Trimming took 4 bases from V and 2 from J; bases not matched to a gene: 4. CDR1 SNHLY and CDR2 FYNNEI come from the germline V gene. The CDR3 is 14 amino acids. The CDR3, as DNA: TGTGCCAGCAGTGGGACAGGGTTGACCTACGAGCAGTACTTC. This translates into CASSGTGLTYEQYF.

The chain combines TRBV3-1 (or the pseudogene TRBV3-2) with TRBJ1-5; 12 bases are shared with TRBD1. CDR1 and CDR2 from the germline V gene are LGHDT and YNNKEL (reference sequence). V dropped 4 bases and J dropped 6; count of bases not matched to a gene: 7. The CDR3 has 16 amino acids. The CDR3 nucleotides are TGTGCCAGCAGCCCCTGGGACAGGGGGCGCCTTCAGCCCCAGCATTTT. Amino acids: CASSPWDRGRLQPQHF.

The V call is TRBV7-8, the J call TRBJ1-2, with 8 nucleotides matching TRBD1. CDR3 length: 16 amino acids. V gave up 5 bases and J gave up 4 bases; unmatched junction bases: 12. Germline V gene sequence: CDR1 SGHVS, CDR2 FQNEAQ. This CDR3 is CASSAETGGGIYGYTF. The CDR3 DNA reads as TGTGCCAGCAGCGCCGAAACAGGGGGAGGGATCTATGGCTACACCTTC.

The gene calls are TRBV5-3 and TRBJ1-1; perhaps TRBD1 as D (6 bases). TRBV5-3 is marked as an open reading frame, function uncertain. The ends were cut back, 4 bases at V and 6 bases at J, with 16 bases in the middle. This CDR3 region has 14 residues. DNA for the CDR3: TGTGCCAGAAGCGTGGGGGCCGTTGACCCTGAAGCTTTCTTT. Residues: CARSVGAVDPEAFF.

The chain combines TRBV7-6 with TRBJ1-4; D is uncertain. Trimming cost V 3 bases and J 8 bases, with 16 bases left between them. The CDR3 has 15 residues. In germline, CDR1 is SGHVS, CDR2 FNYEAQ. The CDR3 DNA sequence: TGTGCCAGCAGCTTGATCCCTGGGCTCAGCGAAAAACTGTTTTTT. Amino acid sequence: CASSLIPGLSEKLFF.

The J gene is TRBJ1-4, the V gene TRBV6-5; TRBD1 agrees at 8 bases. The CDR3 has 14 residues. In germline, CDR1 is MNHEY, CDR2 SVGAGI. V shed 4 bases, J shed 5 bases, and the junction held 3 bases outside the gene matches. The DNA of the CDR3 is TGTGCCAGCAGTTCAGGGGGCGGAAATGAAAAACTGTTTTTT. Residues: CASSSGGGNEKLFF.

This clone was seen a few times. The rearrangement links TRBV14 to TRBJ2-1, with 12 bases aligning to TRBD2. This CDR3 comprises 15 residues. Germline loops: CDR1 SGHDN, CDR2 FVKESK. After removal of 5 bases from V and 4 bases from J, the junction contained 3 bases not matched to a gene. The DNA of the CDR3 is TGTGCCAGCAGCAGACTAGCGGGAGTTTACAATGAGCAGTTCTTC. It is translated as CASSRLAGVYNEQFF.

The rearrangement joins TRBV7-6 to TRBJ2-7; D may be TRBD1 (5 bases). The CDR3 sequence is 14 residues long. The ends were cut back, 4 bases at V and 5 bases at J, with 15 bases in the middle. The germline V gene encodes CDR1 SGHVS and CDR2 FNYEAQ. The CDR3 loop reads CASSWQGFLDEQYF. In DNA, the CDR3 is TGTGCCAGCAGCTGGCAGGGATTTCTAGACGAGCAGTACTTC.

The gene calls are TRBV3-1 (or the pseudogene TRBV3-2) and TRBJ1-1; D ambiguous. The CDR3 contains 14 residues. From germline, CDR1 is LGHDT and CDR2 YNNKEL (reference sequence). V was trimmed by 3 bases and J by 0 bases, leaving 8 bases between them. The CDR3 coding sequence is TGTGCCAGCAGCCAGAACACCGTGAACACTGAAGCTTTCTTT. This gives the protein CASSQNTVNTEAFF.

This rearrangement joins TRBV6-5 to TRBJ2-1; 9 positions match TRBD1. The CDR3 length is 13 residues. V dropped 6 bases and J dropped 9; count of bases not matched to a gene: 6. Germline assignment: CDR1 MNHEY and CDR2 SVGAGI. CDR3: CASRDRGISEQFF. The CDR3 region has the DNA TGTGCCAGCAGGGACAGGGGTATCAGTGAGCAGTTCTTC.

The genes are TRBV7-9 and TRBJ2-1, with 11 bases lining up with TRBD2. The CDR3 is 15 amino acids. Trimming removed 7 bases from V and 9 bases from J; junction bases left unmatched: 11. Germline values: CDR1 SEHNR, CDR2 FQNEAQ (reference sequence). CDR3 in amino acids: CASNLRGLAGGEQFF. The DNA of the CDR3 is TGTGCCAGCAACCTACGCGGGCTAGCGGGAGGTGAGCAGTTCTTC. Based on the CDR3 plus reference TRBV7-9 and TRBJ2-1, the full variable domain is DTGVSQNPRHKITKRGQNVTFRCDPISEHNRLYWYRQTLGQGPEFLTYFQNEAQLEKSRLLSDRFSAERPKGSFSTLEIQRTEQGDSAMYLCASNLRGLAGGEQFFGPGTRLTVL.

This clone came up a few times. In DNA form, the CDR3 reads TGTGCCAGCAGCGTGAAGGGAAGCGGTTCACCCCTCCACTTT. It encodes CASSVKGSGSPLHF. V usage is TRBV9 and J usage is TRBJ1-6; D remains unclear. With 2 bases removed from V and 9 bases from J, the gap between germline ends came to 12 bases. This CDR3 spans 14 amino acids. The germline gives CDR1 SGDLS, CDR2 YYNGEE.

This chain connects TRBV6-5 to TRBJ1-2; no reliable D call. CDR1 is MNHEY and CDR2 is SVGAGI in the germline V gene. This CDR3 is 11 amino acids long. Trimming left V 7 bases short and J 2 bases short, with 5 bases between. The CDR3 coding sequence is TGTGCCAGCAAACAGAACTATGGCTACACCTTC. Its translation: CASKQNYGYTF.

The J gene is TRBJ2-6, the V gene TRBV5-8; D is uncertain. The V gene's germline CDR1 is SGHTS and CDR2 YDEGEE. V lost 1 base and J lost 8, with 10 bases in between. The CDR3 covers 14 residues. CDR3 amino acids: CASSLSPVTNVLTF. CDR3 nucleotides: TGTGCCAGCAGCTTGAGTCCGGTGACCAACGTCCTGACTTTC.

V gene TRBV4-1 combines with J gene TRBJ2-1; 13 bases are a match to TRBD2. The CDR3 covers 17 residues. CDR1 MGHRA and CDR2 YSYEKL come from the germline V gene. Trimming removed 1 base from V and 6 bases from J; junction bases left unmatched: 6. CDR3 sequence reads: CASSQAGLAGVSNEQFF. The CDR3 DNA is TGCGCCAGCAGCCAAGCCGGACTAGCGGGAGTGTCCAATGAGCAGTTCTTC.

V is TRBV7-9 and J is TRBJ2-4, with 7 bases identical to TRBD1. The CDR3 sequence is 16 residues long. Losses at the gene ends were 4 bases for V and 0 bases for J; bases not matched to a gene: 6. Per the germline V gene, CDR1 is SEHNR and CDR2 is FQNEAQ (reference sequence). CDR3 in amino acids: CASSSGTALAKNIQYF. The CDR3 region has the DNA TGTGCCAGCAGCTCCGGGACAGCTCTAGCCAAAAACATTCAGTACTTC.

The DNA for the CDR3 is TGTGCCAGTAGTATGTGGCGGGAGGGCCACAATGAGCAGTTCTTC. This encodes CASSMWREGHNEQFF. The chain couples TRBV19 to TRBJ2-1; 9 nucleotides align to TRBD2. Germline V lookup: CDR1 LNHDA, CDR2 SQIVND (reference sequence). Trimming removed 3 bases from V and 5 bases from J; junction bases left unmatched: 5. The CDR3 is 15 residues long.

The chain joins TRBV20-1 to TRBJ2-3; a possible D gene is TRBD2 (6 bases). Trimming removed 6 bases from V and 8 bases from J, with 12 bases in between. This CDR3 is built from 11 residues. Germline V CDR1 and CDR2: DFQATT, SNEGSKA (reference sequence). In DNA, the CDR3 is TGCAGTGCCAGACTAGGGGCTACGCAGTATTTT. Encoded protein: CSARLGATQYF.

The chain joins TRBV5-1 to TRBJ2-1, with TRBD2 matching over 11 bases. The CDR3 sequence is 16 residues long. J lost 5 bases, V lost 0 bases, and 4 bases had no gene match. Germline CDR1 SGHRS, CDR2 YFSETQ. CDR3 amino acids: CASSLAGLAGHNEQFF. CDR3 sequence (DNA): TGCGCCAGCAGCTTGGCAGGACTAGCGGGTCACAATGAGCAGTTCTTC.

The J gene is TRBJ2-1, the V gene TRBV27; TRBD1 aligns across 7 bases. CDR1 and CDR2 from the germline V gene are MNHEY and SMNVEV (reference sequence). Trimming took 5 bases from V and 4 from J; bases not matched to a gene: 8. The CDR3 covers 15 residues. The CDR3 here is CASSIEDRPYNEQFF. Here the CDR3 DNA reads TGTGCCAGCAGTATAGAGGACAGGCCGTACAATGAGCAGTTCTTC.

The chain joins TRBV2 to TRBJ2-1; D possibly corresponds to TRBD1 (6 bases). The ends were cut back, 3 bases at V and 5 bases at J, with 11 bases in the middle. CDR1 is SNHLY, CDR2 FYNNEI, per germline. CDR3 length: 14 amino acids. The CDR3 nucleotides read TGTGCCAGCAGTGATGGGCAGGGGCACAATGAGCAGTTCTTC. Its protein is CASSDGQGHNEQFF.

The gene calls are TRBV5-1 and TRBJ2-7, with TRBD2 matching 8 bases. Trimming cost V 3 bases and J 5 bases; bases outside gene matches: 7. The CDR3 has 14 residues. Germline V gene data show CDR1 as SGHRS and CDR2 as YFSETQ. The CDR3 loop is CASSWQRERNEQYF. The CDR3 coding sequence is TGCGCCAGCAGCTGGCAGCGGGAGAGGAACGAGCAGTACTTC.

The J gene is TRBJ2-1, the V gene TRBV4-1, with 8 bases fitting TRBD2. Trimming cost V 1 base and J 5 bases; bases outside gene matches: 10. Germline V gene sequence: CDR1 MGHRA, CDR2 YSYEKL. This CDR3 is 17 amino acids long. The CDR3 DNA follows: TGCGCCAGCAGCCAAGGGAAGGCTAGCGGGCTTCACAATGAGCAGTTCTTC. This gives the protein CASSQGKASGLHNEQFF.

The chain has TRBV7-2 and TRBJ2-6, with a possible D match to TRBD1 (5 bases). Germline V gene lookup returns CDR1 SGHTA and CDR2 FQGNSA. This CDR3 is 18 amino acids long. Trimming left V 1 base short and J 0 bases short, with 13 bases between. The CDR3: CASSLVSGQLSGANVLTF. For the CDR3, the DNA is TGTGCCAGCAGCTTAGTTTCAGGGCAACTCTCTGGGGCCAACGTCCTGACTTTC.

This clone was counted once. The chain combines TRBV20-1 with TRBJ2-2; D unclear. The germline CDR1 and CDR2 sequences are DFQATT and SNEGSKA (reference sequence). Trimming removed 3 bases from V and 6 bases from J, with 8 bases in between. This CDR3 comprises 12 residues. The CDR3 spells CSASLGSGELFF. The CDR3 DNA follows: TGCAGTGCTAGTCTAGGTTCCGGGGAGCTGTTTTTT.

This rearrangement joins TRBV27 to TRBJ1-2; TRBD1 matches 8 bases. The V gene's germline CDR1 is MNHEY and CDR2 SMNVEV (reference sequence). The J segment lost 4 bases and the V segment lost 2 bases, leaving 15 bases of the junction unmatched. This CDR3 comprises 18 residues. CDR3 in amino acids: CASSLGWTGRLPSYGYTF. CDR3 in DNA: TGTGCCAGCAGTTTAGGCTGGACAGGGCGCCTTCCCTCCTATGGCTACACCTTC.